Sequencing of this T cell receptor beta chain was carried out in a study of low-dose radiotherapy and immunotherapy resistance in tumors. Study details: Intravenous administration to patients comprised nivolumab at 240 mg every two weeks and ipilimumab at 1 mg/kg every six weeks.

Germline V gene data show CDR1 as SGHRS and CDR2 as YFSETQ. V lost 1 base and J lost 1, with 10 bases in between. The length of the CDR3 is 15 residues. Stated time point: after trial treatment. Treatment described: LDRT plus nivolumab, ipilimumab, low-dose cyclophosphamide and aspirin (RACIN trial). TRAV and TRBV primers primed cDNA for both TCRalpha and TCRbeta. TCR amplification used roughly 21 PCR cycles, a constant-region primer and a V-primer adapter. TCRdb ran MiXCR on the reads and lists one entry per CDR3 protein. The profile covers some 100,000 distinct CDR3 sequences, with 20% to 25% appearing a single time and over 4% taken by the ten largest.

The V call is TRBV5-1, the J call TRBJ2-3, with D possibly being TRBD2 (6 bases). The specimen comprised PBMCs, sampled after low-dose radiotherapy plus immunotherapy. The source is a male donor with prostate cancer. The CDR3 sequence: CASSLTWEGTDTQYF. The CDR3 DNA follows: TGCGCCAGCAGCTTGACGTGGGAGGGCACAGATACGCAGTATTTT.